These 19 T cell receptor beta chains originate from one sample sequenced in a study of blood T cell repertoires in COVID-19. The assay was immunoSEQ multiplex PCR, and TCRdb's table has in-frame clones only and misses some. This table has under 350,000 clones, about 88% appearing once. The sequenced sample was PBMCs or T cells enriched from blood (not recorded which). The receptor set was obtained from a man aged 60 to 69 who had recovered from COVID-19.

This sequence joins TRBV24-1 and TRBJ2-4; the match to TRBD2 covers 9 bases. The CDR3 is made up of 15 amino acids. V gave up 4 bases and J gave up 7 bases; unmatched junction bases: 7. Per germline, CDR1 KGHDR and CDR2 SFDVKD. CDR3 amino acids: CATSESSGAGNIQYF. CDR3 sequence (DNA): TGTGCCACCAGTGAGTCTAGCGGGGCCGGCAACATTCAGTACTTC.

The chain uses TRBV5-1 and TRBJ2-6; D perhaps matches TRBD2 (5 bases). The V and J ends lost 0 bases and 4 bases respectively, with 8 bases between them. The CDR3 length is 15 residues. Germline CDR1 and CDR2: SGHRS and YFSETQ. The DNA for the CDR3 is TGCGCCAGCAGCTTGGTGGGAGCCGGGGCCAACGTCCTGACTTTC. Protein product: CASSLVGAGANVLTF.

The chain recombines TRBV5-1 with TRBJ1-1; 8 nucleotides align to TRBD1. CDR1 SGHRS and CDR2 YFSETQ come from the germline V gene. The CDR3 extends over 14 amino acids. Trimming took 1 base from V and 5 from J; bases not matched to a gene: 4. The CDR3: CASSLLTGETEAFF. The CDR3 nucleotides are TGCGCCAGCAGCTTGCTGACAGGGGAGACTGAAGCTTTCTTT.

This chain uses TRBV2 with TRBJ2-3; D might be TRBD2 (6 bases). V shed 2 bases and J shed 6 bases, with 12 bases lying between them. Germline V gene lookup returns CDR1 SNHLY and CDR2 FYNNEI. The CDR3 has 14 amino acids. Here the CDR3 reads CASSEYTSPDTQYF. In DNA form, the CDR3 reads TGTGCCAGCAGTGAATATACTAGCCCTGATACGCAGTATTTT. Together with reference TRBV2 and TRBJ2-3, the CDR3 gives the full variable domain: EPEVTQTPSHQVTQMGQEVILRCVPISNHLYFYWYRQILGQKVEFLVSFYNNEISEKSEIFDDQFSVERPDGSNFTLKIRSTKLEDSAMYFCASSEYTSPDTQYFGPGTRLTVL.

CDR3 sequence reads: CASSPGGTGNGELFF. DNA for the CDR3: TGCGCCAGCAGCCCCGGCGGGACAGGGAACGGGGAGCTGTTTTTT. This sequence joins TRBV4-1 and TRBJ2-2; 9 nucleotides line up with TRBD1. Per the germline V gene, CDR1 is MGHRA and CDR2 is YSYEKL. The CDR3 consists of 15 residues. Trimming at V came to 4 bases and at J to 7 bases, leaving 7 bases not matched to a gene.

The chain carries TRBV19 and TRBJ1-1, with D unclear. The CDR3 extends over 16 amino acids. V was clipped by 7 bases and J by 6 bases, with 24 bases between them. The germline V gene has CDR1 LNHDA and CDR2 SQIVND (reference sequence). CDR3 sequence: CASNLQTGSAYAEAFF. For the CDR3, the DNA is TGTGCCAGTAATTTACAGACCGGTTCTGCTTATGCTGAAGCTTTCTTT.

V and J are TRBV5-1 and TRBJ1-1, with 8 positions matching TRBD1. CDR3 length: 13 amino acids. The trim removed 6 bases at V and 4 bases at J, leaving 5 bases unmatched. CDR1 is SGHRS, CDR2 YFSETQ, per germline. The CDR3 nucleotides are TGCGCCAGCAACCCAGGACAGGGCACTGAAGCTTTCTTT. It translates to CASNPGQGTEAFF.

The chain employs TRBV2 and TRBJ1-4, with TRBD1 identical over 8 bases. The germline V gene has CDR1 SNHLY and CDR2 FYNNEI. The CDR3 is made up of 13 amino acids. V gave up 7 bases and J gave up 7 bases; unmatched junction bases: 5. CDR3 region: CASNQGAGEKLFF. CDR3 bases: TGTGCCAGCAACCAGGGGGCGGGTGAAAAACTGTTTTTT.

This chain links TRBV19 with TRBJ1-5; a weak D match, TRBD1 (5 bases). The germline V and J ends were trimmed by 7 bases and 6 bases, with 19 bases remaining between them. Germline-derived CDR1 and CDR2 are LNHDA and SQIVND (reference sequence). The CDR3 covers 15 residues. The CDR3 loop reads CASTAGGGFRQPQHF. CDR3 coding DNA: TGTGCCAGTACCGCCGGGGGAGGCTTTCGTCAGCCCCAGCATTTT.

The V call is TRBV3-1 (or the pseudogene TRBV3-2), the J call TRBJ2-5, with D tentatively TRBD2 (5 bases). Germline loops: CDR1 LGHDT, CDR2 YNNKEL (reference sequence). This CDR3 comprises 15 residues. V dropped 3 bases and J dropped 2 bases, with 13 bases sitting between them. CDR3 loop: CASSHYTGRQETQYF. The CDR3 nucleotides are TGTGCCAGCAGCCATTACACGGGGAGACAAGAGACCCAGTACTTC.

V is TRBV3-1 (or the pseudogene TRBV3-2) and J is TRBJ1-2; D remains ambiguous. The germline V gene encodes CDR1 LGHDT and CDR2 YNNKEL (reference sequence). This CDR3 region has 16 residues. V was pared by 1 base and J by 2 bases, with 14 bases between. For the CDR3, the DNA is TGTGCCAGCAGCCAAGGGTTCACGGAGTTGAACTATGGCTACACCTTC. Its protein is CASSQGFTELNYGYTF.

The gene calls are TRBV2 and TRBJ2-3; a weak D match, TRBD2 (5 bases). Trimming took off 4 bases at V and 0 bases at J, with 11 bases between the two ends. This CDR3 spans 15 amino acids. Germline-derived CDR1 and CDR2 are SNHLY and FYNNEI. For the CDR3, the DNA is TGTGCCAGCAGTGGAGGAGGAGCTAGCACAGATACGCAGTATTTT. Translating gives CASSGGGASTDTQYF.

The chain has TRBV5-1 and TRBJ2-5; D is unresolved. Germline CDR1 reads SGHRS; CDR2 reads YFSETQ. The CDR3 is 14 residues long. With 0 bases removed from V and 2 bases from J, the gap between germline ends came to 8 bases. CDR3 sequence reads: CASSLAARQETQYF. The CDR3 DNA is TGCGCCAGCAGCTTGGCCGCCAGACAAGAGACCCAGTACTTC.

The chain couples TRBV19 to TRBJ1-1; the D gene is possibly TRBD1 (5 bases). Germline assignment: CDR1 LNHDA and CDR2 SQIVND (reference sequence). This CDR3 region has 14 residues. Trimming took 5 bases from V and 5 from J, leaving 15 bases between them. CDR3 sequence reads: CASSLGQGRTEAFF. CDR3 nucleotide sequence: TGTGCCAGTAGTTTGGGGCAGGGTCGGACTGAAGCTTTCTTT.

V is TRBV6-1 and J is TRBJ2-7, with 7 bases aligning to TRBD2. CDR3 length equals 15 residues. J gave up 3 bases and V 0 bases, and 5 bases lay outside the gene matches. Per germline, CDR1 MNHNS and CDR2 SASEGT. The CDR3, as DNA: TGTGCCAGCAGTGAAGCTGGAGCGGGGTACTACGAGCAGTACTTC. Translating it yields CASSEAGAGYYEQYF.

The V and J genes are TRBV11-2 and TRBJ1-2; D is perhaps TRBD1 (6 bases). With 6 bases removed from V and 4 bases from J, the gap between germline ends came to 24 bases. This CDR3 has 17 amino acids. Germline values: CDR1 SGHAT, CDR2 FQNNGV. This chain's CDR3 is CASRQVRRRGAGYGYTF. In nucleotides, the CDR3 is TGTGCCAGCAGGCAAGTCCGCCGGCGGGGGGCTGGCTATGGCTACACCTTC.

The chain has TRBV7-2 and TRBJ2-2, with TRBD2 as a possible D gene (6 bases). This CDR3 comprises 13 residues. CDR1 SGHTA and CDR2 FQGNSA come from the germline V gene. Trimming pared 3 bases from V and 6 bases from J, leaving 8 bases between. In DNA form, the CDR3 reads TGTGCCAGCAGCTTGGGGGGAGCCGGGGAGCTGTTTTTT. Protein sequence: CASSLGGAGELFF.

Here the CDR3 DNA reads TGTGCCAGCAGCTCCGTCGGGGGGGGCTGGGAGACCCAGTACTTC. It is translated as CASSSVGGGWETQYF. J is TRBJ2-5 and V is TRBV7-9; 8 positions match TRBD2. Germline V gene sequence: CDR1 SEHNR, CDR2 FQNEAQ (reference sequence). V shed 4 bases and J 5 bases; nucleotides not matched to a gene: 9. The CDR3 covers 15 residues.

This clone was seen just once. The rearrangement uses TRBV30 and TRBJ2-7, with D perhaps matching TRBD1 (7 bases). Germline lookup yields CDR1 GTSNPN and CDR2 SVGIG (reference sequence). The CDR3 length is 15 residues. V was trimmed by 1 base and J by 3 bases, leaving 16 bases between them. DNA of the CDR3: TGTGCCTGGAGTGAGGGGCAGGGGGGTTTCTACGAGCAGTACTTC. Protein sequence: CAWSEGQGGFYEQYF.